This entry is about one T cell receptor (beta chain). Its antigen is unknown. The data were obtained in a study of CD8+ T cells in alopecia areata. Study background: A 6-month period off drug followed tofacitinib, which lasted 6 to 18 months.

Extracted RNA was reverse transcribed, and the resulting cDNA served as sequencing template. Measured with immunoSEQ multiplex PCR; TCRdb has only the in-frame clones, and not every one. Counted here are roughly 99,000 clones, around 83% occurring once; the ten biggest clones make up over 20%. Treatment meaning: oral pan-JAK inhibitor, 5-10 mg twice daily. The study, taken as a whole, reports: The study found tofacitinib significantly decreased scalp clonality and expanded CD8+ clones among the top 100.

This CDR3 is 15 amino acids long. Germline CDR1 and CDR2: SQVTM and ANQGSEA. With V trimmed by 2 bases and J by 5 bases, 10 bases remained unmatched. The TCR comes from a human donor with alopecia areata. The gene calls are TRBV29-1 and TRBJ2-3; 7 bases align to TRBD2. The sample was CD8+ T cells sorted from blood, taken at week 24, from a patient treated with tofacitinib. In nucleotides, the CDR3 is TGCAGCGTTGAACCCCGGGAGGCTGGAATAGATACGCAGTATTTT. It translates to CSVEPREAGIDTQYF.